The clone carrying this T cell receptor beta chain was recorded once. As yet, its antigen is unknown. This entry is derived from a study of OX40 agonist ivuxolimab in advanced cancers. Study in general: An agonistic anti-OX40 (CD134) antibody, ivuxolimab, was used to treat the patients. Findings of the study overall: More expanded clones were seen, on average, in CD8+ T cells than in CD4+.

CDR3 length: 14 amino acids. V lost 1 base, J lost 0 bases, and 5 bases lay in between. Germline CDR1 is SGHTA and CDR2 is FQGTGA. Profiling relied on immunoSEQ multiplex PCR, and the TCRdb table lists in-frame clones only, not all of them. The profile covers 15,000 to 20,000 clones, with about 73% appearing a single time and roughly a third taken by the ten largest. The rearrangement uses TRBV7-3 and TRBJ2-3; D uncertain. This clonotype was obtained from an adult with an advanced solid tumor such as melanoma, head and neck, liver or kidney cancer. Sequences were derived from CD4+ or CD8+ T cells sorted from blood, sampled in a trial of the OX40 agonist ivuxolimab. CDR3 coding DNA: TGTGCCAGCAGCTTAAGTGGCAGCACAGATACGCAGTATTTT. Translated: CASSLSGSTDTQYF. Filled out from reference TRBV7-3 and TRBJ2-3, the complete variable domain reads GAGVSQTPSNKVTEKGKYVELRCDPISGHTALYWYRQSLGQGPEFLIYFQGTGAADDSGLPNDRFFAVRPEGSVSTLKIQRTERGDSAVYLCASSLSGSTDTQYFGPGTRLTVL.